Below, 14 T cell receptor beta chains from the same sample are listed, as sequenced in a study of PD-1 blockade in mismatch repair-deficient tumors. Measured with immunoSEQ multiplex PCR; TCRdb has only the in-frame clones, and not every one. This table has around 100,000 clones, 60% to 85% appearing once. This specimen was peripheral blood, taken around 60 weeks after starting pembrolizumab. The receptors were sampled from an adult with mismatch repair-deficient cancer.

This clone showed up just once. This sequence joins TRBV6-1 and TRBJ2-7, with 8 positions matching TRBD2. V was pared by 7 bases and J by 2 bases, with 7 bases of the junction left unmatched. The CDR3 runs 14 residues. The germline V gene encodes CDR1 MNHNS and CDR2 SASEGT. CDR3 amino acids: CASTVGTSTYEQYF. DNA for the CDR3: TGTGCCAGCACTGTCGGGACTAGTACCTACGAGCAGTACTTC.

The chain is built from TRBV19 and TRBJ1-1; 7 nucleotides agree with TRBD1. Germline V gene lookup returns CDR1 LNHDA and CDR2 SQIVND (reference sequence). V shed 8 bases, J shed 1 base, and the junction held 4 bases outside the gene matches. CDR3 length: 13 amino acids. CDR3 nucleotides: TGTGCCAGTTCAGGGGGGACGAACACTGAAGCTTTCTTT. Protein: CASSGGTNTEAFF.

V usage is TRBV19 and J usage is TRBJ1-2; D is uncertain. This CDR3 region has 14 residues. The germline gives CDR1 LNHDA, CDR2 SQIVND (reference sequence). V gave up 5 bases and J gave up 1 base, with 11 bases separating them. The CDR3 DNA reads TGTGCCAGTAGTCCCGACACCCTTAACTATGGCTACACCTTC. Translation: CASSPDTLNYGYTF.

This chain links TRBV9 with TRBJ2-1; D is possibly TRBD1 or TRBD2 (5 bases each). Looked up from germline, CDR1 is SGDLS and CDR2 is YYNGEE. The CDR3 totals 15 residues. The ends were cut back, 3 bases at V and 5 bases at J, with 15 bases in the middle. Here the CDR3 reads CASSASGTDNNEQFF. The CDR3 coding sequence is TGTGCCAGCAGCGCCTCCGGGACGGATAACAATGAGCAGTTCTTC.

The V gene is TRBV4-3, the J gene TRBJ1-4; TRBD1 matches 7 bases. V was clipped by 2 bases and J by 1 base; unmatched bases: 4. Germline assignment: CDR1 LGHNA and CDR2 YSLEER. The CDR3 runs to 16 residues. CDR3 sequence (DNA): TGCGCCAGCAGCCAACCCTACAGGGGAACTAATGAAAAACTGTTTTTT. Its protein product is CASSQPYRGTNEKLFF.

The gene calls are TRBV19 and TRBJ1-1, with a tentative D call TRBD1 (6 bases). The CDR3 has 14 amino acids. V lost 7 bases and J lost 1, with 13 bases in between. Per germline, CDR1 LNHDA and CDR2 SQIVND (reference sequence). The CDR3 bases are TGTGCCAGTATGGGGAGCAGGGGGAACACTGAAGCTTTCTTT. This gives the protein CASMGSRGNTEAFF.

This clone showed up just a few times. This CDR3 reads CSVERANTEAFF. Written as DNA, the CDR3 is TGCAGCGTTGAACGTGCCAACACTGAAGCTTTCTTT. J is TRBJ1-1 and V is TRBV29-1, with D hard to call. Looked up from germline, CDR1 is SQVTM and CDR2 is ANQGSEA. Trimming removed 2 bases at V and 2 bases at J, with 6 bases between. This CDR3 contains 12 residues.

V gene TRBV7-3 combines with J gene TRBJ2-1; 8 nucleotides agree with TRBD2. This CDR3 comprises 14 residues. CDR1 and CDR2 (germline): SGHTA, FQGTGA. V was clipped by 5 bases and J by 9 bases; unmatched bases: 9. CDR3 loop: CASSPGTSRLEQFF. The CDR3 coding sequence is TGTGCCAGCAGCCCAGGGACTAGTCGGCTTGAGCAGTTCTTC.

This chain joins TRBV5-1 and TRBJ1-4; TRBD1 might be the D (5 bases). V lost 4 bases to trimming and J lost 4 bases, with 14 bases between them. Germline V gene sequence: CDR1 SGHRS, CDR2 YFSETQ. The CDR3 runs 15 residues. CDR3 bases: TGCGCCAGCAGCCTAGGACAAGCCTATAATGAAAAACTGTTTTTT. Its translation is CASSLGQAYNEKLFF.

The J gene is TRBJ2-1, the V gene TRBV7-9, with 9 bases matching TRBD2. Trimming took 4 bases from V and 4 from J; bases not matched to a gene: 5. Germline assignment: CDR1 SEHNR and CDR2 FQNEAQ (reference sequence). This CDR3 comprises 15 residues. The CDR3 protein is CASSSFLAGYNEQFF. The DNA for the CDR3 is TGTGCCAGCAGCTCTTTCCTAGCGGGATACAATGAGCAGTTCTTC. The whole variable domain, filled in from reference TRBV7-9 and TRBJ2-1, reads DTGVSQNPRHKITKRGQNVTFRCDPISEHNRLYWYRQTLGQGPEFLTYFQNEAQLEKSRLLSDRFSAERPKGSFSTLEIQRTEQGDSAMYLCASSSFLAGYNEQFFGPGTRLTVL.

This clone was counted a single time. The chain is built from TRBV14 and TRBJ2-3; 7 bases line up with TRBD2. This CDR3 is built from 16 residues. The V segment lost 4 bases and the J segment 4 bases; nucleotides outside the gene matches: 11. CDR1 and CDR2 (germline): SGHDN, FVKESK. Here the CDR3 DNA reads TGTGCCAGCAGCCCTGCGGCGGGGGAATTCGCAGATACGCAGTATTTT. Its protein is CASSPAAGEFADTQYF.

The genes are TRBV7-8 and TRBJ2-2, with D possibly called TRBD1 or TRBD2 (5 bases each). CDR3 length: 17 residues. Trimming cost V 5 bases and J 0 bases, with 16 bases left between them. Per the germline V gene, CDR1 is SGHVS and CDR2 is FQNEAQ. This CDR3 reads CASSPRPGTANTGELFF. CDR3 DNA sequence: TGTGCCAGCAGCCCCCGCCCGGGGACCGCGAACACCGGGGAGCTGTTTTTT.

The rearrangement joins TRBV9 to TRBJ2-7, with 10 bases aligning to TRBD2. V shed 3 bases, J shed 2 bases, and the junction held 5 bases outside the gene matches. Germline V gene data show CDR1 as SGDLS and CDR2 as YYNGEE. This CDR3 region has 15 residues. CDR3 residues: CASSEGTSEAYEQYF. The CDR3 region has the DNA TGTGCCAGCAGCGAAGGGACTAGCGAAGCCTACGAGCAGTACTTC.

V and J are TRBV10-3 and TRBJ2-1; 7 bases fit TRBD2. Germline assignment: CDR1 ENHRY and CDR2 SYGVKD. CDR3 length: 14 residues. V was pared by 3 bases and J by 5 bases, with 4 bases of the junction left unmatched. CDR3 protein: CAISEGGSNNEQFF. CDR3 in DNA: TGTGCCATCAGTGAAGGCGGGAGTAACAATGAGCAGTTCTTC.